This T cell receptor beta chain was sequenced during a study of T cells in Graves' hyperthyroidism and ophthalmopathy. A Clinical Activity Score of at least 3, a NOSPECS grade of at least 4 and a duration under 3 months were recorded in the ophthalmopathy patients. The diagnoses drew upon clinical symptoms, serum thyroxine and TRAb, thyroid ultrasound and orbital computed tomography. This clonotype was recorded many times. Its antigen is unknown. Study-level points and caveats: The majority of expanded thyroid clonotypes above 0.001 also appeared in blood.

V was clipped by 0 bases and J by 0 bases; unmatched bases: 7. The germline V gene has CDR1 SGHTS and CDR2 YDEGEE. CDR3 length equals 17 residues. Amplification targeted TCR beta CDR3 regions from RNA transcripts. Primed by the HTBI set, a first-round RT-PCR was run on the TCR CDR3. TCRdb re-analysed the multiplex PCR reads in MiXCR, keeping a single row per CDR3 protein. The sample records under 350,000 distinct CDR3 sequences, about 17% being singletons. The sequence came from an older woman with Graves' ophthalmopathy. This chain connects TRBV5-8 to TRBJ1-1, with TRBD1 matching 8 bases. Sequencing was performed on blood. The CDR3 loop is CASSLGTGFRVNTEAFF. DNA of the CDR3: TGTGCCAGCAGCTTGGGGACAGGGTTTAGGGTGAACACTGAAGCTTTCTTT.